This T cell receptor (beta chain) derives from a study of blood T cells in healthy people across ages. About the research overall: Per two T cells, template switching captured roughly one barcoded beta molecule. Points from the study as a whole: Nothing was known about donor CMV status, and this possibly confounded expanded clonotype changes. A conclusive naive versus antigen-experienced comparison was prevented by the unsorted PBMCs.

This clonotype was counted ten times or more. What it recognizes is unknown. The second PCR ran about 6 to 12 cycles with a sample-barcoded 5' primer and J-beta primers. TCRdb re-analysed the 5' RACE reads in MiXCR, keeping a single row per CDR3 protein. The sample lists about 1,500,000 distinct CDR3 sequences; under 30% were seen once. The CDR3 totals 14 residues. In germline, CDR1 is MDHEN, CDR2 SYDVKM. Trimming removed 5 bases from V and 6 bases from J; junction bases left unmatched: 9. Individuals who donated were healthy Caucasians from Russia aged roughly 6 to 95. The sequenced sample consisted of blood. The receptor comes from a woman aged 30 to 39 in good health. The V and J genes are TRBV28 and TRBJ2-7; 8 positions agree with TRBD1. The CDR3 nucleotides read TGTGCCAGCAGTCCCCCGGACAGGGATGGCGAGCAGTACTTC. Its translation is CASSPPDRDGEQYF.